This TCR beta chain was found in a study of blood T cell repertoires in COVID-19. The overall study: Material from acute and convalescent COVID-19 was sourced from the United States, Italy and Spain.

V was shortened by 3 bases and J by 4 bases, with 13 bases between the two germline ends. CDR1 is LNHDA and CDR2 is SQIVND in the germline V gene (reference sequence). The CDR3 is made up of 15 amino acids. Original processing notes: Quantification of nucleated cells was approximated via reference gene primer amplification. The table came from immunoSEQ multiplex PCR; TCRdb's copy has only in-frame clones and leaves some out. V and J calls and clone size come straight from that table; D and trimming were deduced from the DNA. The sample has 100,000 to 150,000 clones; 88% are singletons. This receptor was identified in a man aged 70 or older with active COVID-19. V is TRBV19 and J is TRBJ1-5; D is perhaps TRBD1 (6 bases). The source material was peripheral blood. CDR3 sequence: CASSILGHPNQPQHF. CDR3 nucleotides: TGTGCCAGTAGTATCCTGGGACACCCTAATCAGCCCCAGCATTTT.